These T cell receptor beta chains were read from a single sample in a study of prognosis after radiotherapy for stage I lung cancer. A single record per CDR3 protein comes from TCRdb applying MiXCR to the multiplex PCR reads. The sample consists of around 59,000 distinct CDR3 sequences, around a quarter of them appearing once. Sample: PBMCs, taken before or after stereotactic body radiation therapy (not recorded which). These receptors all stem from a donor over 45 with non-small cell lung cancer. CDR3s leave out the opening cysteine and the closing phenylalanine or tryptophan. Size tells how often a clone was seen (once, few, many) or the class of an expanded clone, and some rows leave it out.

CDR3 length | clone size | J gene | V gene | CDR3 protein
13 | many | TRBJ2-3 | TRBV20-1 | SAGTSGGAGDTQY
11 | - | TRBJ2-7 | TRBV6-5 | ASGYADPYEQY
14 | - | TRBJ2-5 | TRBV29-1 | SVVNFTPGGKETQY
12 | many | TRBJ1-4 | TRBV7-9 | ASSLGFTNEKLF
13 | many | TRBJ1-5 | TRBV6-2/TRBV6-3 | ASSLSGPTGQPQH
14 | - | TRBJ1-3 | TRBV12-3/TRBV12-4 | ASSSRHVNSVNTIY
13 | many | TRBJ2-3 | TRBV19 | ASNPFRGDADTQY
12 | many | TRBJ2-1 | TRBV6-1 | ASSPGGRNNEQF
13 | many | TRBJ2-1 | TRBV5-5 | ASSFDQGAGNEQF
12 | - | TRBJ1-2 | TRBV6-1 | ASSEQGTGYGYT
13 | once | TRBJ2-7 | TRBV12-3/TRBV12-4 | ASSLWKGEGGEKY
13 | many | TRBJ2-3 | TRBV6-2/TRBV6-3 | ASSTRPGGTDTQY
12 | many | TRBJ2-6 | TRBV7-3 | ASSLGVGANVLT
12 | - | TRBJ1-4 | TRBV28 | ARSLEGSDEKLF
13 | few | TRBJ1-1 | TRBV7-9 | ASSLGTGGVTEAF
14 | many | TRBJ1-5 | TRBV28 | ASSSPDRYPNQPQH
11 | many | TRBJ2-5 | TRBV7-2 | ASSGQVQETQY
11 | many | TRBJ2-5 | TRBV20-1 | SAGQGPQETQY
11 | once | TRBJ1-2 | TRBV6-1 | ASSEGGNSCYT
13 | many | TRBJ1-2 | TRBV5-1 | ASSPIGTGTDGYT